The entry below gives a single T cell receptor (beta chain) sequence along with its context. No antigen is known for it. No base qualities exist here, and no much larger clone lies one base off it. The data are from a study of cytomegalovirus exposure and HLA in healthy donors (dated by TCRdb to 2017 to 2019). Concerning the study at large: In an earlier analysis of 450 to 750 of the donors, roughly 300 Gb of sequence data and 100 million or so unique TCR beta sequences from 150 million to 200 million T cells were reported. The aim of the study was to test whether cataloging public T cell receptors could identify signatures of past pathogen exposure. Rather than using new phenotypic data, the later analysis identified candidate immune exposures from TCR beta sequences and from how often those sequences occurred across donors. Four to six DR-DQ haplotypes were handled as single units for association and clustering, since linkage in the cohort was strong. A separate validation cohort of roughly 130 different subjects was used in addition to the 666-subject first cohort. Across 398 genotyped donors of the cohort, an average of about 240,000 unique TCR beta nucleotide sequences per donor were sequenced, and 15% to 20% of those sequences were non-productive. In a later genetic analysis, genome-wide SNP genotypes for 398 of the 666 donors were used, and that subset was treated as a discovery cohort. Roughly 300 gigabases of sequencing data and some 85 million unique TCR sequences were included in an early release covering about 700 HLA-typed donors. Among the roughly 370 genotyped donors, 75% to 90% belonged to the genetic ancestry cluster associated with self-reported Caucasian donors. HLA typing covered class I and class II loci at four-digit resolution. A later analysis re-examined previously published TCR beta repertoires from around 670 donors and added high-resolution HLA genotyping to investigate patterns of TCR occurrence. Typing coverage differed by locus: A, B, C, DRB1 and DQB1 were typed in about 620-640 donors, DQA1 in approximately 520, DPA1 in 600 to 610, and DPB1 in 450 to 480. In an earlier analysis of roughly 600 of the donors, high-throughput TCR beta sequencing was used to judge whether each TCR beta V gene segment behaved as functional or pseudogenic. All discovery cohort repertoires had been generated on a single sequencing platform. The study profiled the T cell repertoires of hundreds of subjects by immunosequencing and related them to cytomegalovirus serostatus. High-throughput TCR immunosequencing, statistical association of individual TCRs with disease status, and machine learning were combined to predict cytomegalovirus infection status. Donor age, sex, ethnicity and CMV serostatus were collected together with the repertoire data. Study-wide findings and limitations: Broadly in line with IMGT annotations, most TCR beta V segments showed up in productive rearrangements about 90% or about 30% of the time in an earlier analysis of 587 of the donors. A group of highly shared sequence variants was considered likely to be a technical artifact of the sequencing pipeline. Correlated functional status among segregating V segments might be attributable to linkage disequilibrium, but an unknown experimental factor could not be ruled out. When HLA alleles, especially DR and DQ, strongly co-occurred, TCR associations were difficult to assign to individual alleles. In a later analysis, HLA-associated TCR beta chains showed more clonal expansion and lower generation probabilities than non-associated chains that were equally common. Sequencing depth was assumed to be roughly uniform across donors in the presence/absence analyses, though that assumption may not hold. A further reported finding was that TCR beta sequences accurately predicted the HLA-A and HLA-B alleles for most subjects in the first cohort. The earlier analysis of about 600 of the donors excluded approximately 15 rarely observed V segments, including chromosome 9 orphons, because counts were too low. HLA typing was unavailable for some donors at each locus, so association tests used only the typed subset. A few of the identified cytomegalovirus-associated TCR beta chains were confirmed in vitro to be specific for cytomegalovirus antigens. It was suggested by the authors that the approach could potentially be generalized to other disease states and immunological phenotypes. An association between a missense DCLRE1C variant and V-gene and J-gene trimming of TCR beta chains was found in a later genetic analysis and replicated in an independent cohort. This cohort had only TCR beta chains sequenced, and the lack of alpha or paired-chain data limited which features could be detected. According to a later analysis, parvovirus B19, influenza, CMV and Epstein-Barr virus appeared linked to several top co-occurrence clusters. In a later analysis, 15,000 to 20,000 TCR beta sequences were associated with specific HLA alleles at a false discovery rate of 0.05. A later analysis found that most CMV-associated TCR beta chains appeared HLA-restricted, with HLA associations seemingly driven largely by CMV exposure. In a later analysis, TCR association rates were found to vary across HLA loci, with the most associated TCRs seen for DRB1 alleles and the fewest for HLA-C alleles. Most TCR sequences were observed very rarely across donors, whereas some public TCRs were present in many individuals. A total of 150 or so TCR beta chains were listed by the study as associated with cytomegalovirus. Some IMGT-functional V segments, including TRBV6-2 and TRBV6-3, could not be told apart with the 87-base-pair reads, so those segments were excluded. For the cohort, immune exposure information was limited to CMV serostatus. The classifier was reported to diagnose cytomegalovirus status with high specificity and sensitivity in both the original cohort and the validation cohort. Compared with the approximately 670-donor mean, donors in an Asian-associated ancestry cluster had fewer N-insertions in productive TCRs, according to a later genetic analysis.

The cohort consisted of more than 650 healthy bone marrow donors. All cohort members were sampled while nominally healthy, although unrecorded immune exposures were likely present. The donor tested CMV seropositive, placing the donor among the 310 or so seropositive members of the cohort. A peripheral blood sample was provided by each donor, and peripheral blood mononuclear cells were used for TCR beta sequencing. Genomic DNA was extracted from the blood cell samples with the Qiagen DNeasy Blood Extraction Kit. The library came from the immunoSEQ multiplex PCR assay. For the multiplex PCR, a mixture combining 60 forward primers for TCR Vbeta segments and 13 reverse primers for TCR Jbeta segments was used. A multiplex PCR assay on genomic DNA amplified the CDR3 region of rearranged TCR beta genes. The amplified TCR beta libraries were sequenced on the Illumina HiSeq System as 87-base-pair reads. In the original analysis: In a later analysis, tens of millions of unique TCR beta chains were counted across the 666 repertoires, and approximately 9.9 million of these chains were shared by at least two donors. Raw reads were error-corrected and collapsed into unique sequences with a nearest-neighbor algorithm that merged closely related sequences to remove PCR and sequencing errors. Alignment of CDR3 sequences to IMGT reference sequences was used to assign V, D and J gene segments. Each retained sequence needed at least a six-nucleotide match to both a V gene segment and a J gene segment. A rearrangement counted as productive if the CDR3 had no stop codons and remained in frame with V and J, and every other rearrangement counted as non-productive. CDR3 was defined by IMGT convention, running from the second conserved V-encoded cysteine to the conserved J-encoded phenylalanine. The earlier analysis of about 620 of the donors excluded sequences that lacked an unambiguous match to a single V gene segment. An earlier analysis of about 600 of the donors called V segments functional above 56.7% productive rearrangements and segregating when the between-donor standard deviation exceeded 5%. A statistical classification framework was built to diagnose cytomegalovirus status from the catalog of TCR beta chain sequences. V and J gene assignment, in a later analysis, came from comparing TCR nucleotide sequences with IMGT/GENE-DB human TR gene sequences. A later analysis assigned CDR3 sequences and most-parsimonious VDJ recombination scenarios with the TCRdist pipeline. A later analysis defined each TCR beta chain by its CDR3 amino acid sequence plus V-gene family, and excluded reads lacking a unique V-gene family. A later analysis removed 450 to 600 highly shared, low-generation-probability nucleotide sequences to deal with suspected cross-contamination and a sequencing artifact. In a later analysis, a clonal expansion index for each public chain was calculated from normalized within-repertoire ranks of inferred template counts. A later analysis computed generation probabilities with a VDJ recombination model fitted to out-of-frame rearrangements, and checked the results against IGoR. In a later analysis, hypergeometric tests were used to score TCR-TCR, TCR-HLA and TCR-CMV co-occurrence, with a repertoire-size bias correction applied to TCR pairs. False discovery rates were estimated in a later analysis by permuting HLA or CMV assignments 20 times. In a later analysis, co-occurring TCRs were grouped with DBSCAN, and TCRdist sequence similarity was added when clustering was performed within HLA-allele-positive subsets. Co-occurrence clustering excluded repertoires with fewer than 30,000 or more than 120,000 public chains, plus five with anomalous nucleotide sharing. The table comes from immuneACCESS by way of TCRdb, which keeps in-frame sequences with V and J called. Part of the clones is missing from these tables; in studies checked, under half for an unresolved V gene and the rest for unknown reasons. V, J and clone size reflect that table, while D and trimming were determined from the DNA. The sample contains 150,000 to 200,000 clones, roughly 73% of them found a single time. The ten largest clones take up roughly 8% of the sample.

From its cysteine to its phenylalanine, the CDR3 spans 15 amino acids. The CDR3 DNA has 45 bases and is translated from base 1. Trimming at the junction amounts to 6 bases on V and 1 base on J, and the germline ends lie 13 bases apart. The germline V gene encodes CDR1 MNHNS and CDR2 SASEGT. This TCR came from a middle-aged woman in good health and CMV-seropositive. The sequence links TRBV6-1 to TRBJ1-5; the D gene is unclear. Source material: PBMCs. The nucleotides are TGTGCCAGCAGGGAAAACCCGGGAAGCAATCAGCCCCAGCATTTT. This translates into CASRENPGSNQPQHF.